Below, 32 T cell receptor beta chains from the same sample are listed, as sequenced in a study of CD8+CD57+ T cells in acquired aplastic anemia. The authors sequenced patients whose flow cytometry had shown CD8+CD57+ cell expansion. It was genomic DNA that served as the template for profiling TCR beta VDJ and CDR3. TCRdb reprocessed the reads via MiXCR and lists one record per CDR3 protein. This sample has about 160,000 distinct CDR3 sequences; about 50% occur once, and the top ten carry roughly 30%. Sequenced material: sorted CD4+, CD8+, or CD8+CD57+ T cells (not recorded which) from PBMCs. These receptors were taken from a human donor with aplastic anemia.

This clonotype showed up many times. The J gene is TRBJ2-3, the V gene TRBV24-1; TRBD2 is a possible D gene (6 bases). The V gene's germline CDR1 is KGHDR and CDR2 SFDVKD. The V and J ends lost 5 bases and 3 bases respectively, with 14 bases between them. The CDR3 length is 15 residues. The CDR3, as DNA: TGTGCCACCAGTGGCGGGGCCGTTCGGACAGATACGCAGTATTTT. Encoded protein: CATSGGAVRTDTQYF.

V gene TRBV24-1 combines with J gene TRBJ2-1; 9 bases are a match to TRBD1. The germline V gene encodes CDR1 KGHDR and CDR2 SFDVKD. V was clipped by 3 bases and J by 3 bases; unmatched bases: 5. CDR3 length: 16 residues. This chain's CDR3 is CATSDPDRGVYNEQFF. CDR3 coding DNA: TGTGCCACCAGTGATCCTGACAGGGGGGTCTACAATGAGCAGTTCTTC.

This clonotype was seen a handful of times. V and J are TRBV7-2 and TRBJ2-5; the D gene is possibly TRBD1 (6 bases). The last part of the DNA fits TRBJ2-7 better; the J call may be wrong. The germline V gene has CDR1 SGHTA and CDR2 FQGNSA. The CDR3 has 13 amino acids. CDR3 region: CASRWQGTYEQYF. As DNA, the CDR3 is TGTGCCAGCAGGTGGCAGGGGACCTACGAGCAGTACTTC.

Ten or more counts support this clonotype. V is TRBV12-3 or TRBV12-4 and J is TRBJ2-7; maybe TRBD2 (5 bases). V was pared by 7 bases and J by 7 bases, with 20 bases between. CDR3 length: 14 amino acids. The CDR3 sequence: CASTLGAGIVEQYF. DNA of the CDR3: TGTGCCAGCACCCTCGGTGCCGGGATTGTGGAGCAGTACTTC.

V usage is TRBV6-1 and J usage is TRBJ2-7; tentatively, D is TRBD1 (6 bases). V was trimmed by 7 bases and J by 5 bases, leaving 12 bases between them. The CDR3 length is 12 residues. Germline CDR1 MNHNS, CDR2 SASEGT. The chain's CDR3 is CASTGVKDEQYF. Written as DNA, the CDR3 is TGTGCCAGCACAGGGGTAAAGGACGAGCAGTACTTC.

The rearrangement links TRBV5-1 to TRBJ2-6; D may be TRBD1 (6 bases). Germline assignment: CDR1 SGHRS and CDR2 YFSETQ. The V end lost 5 bases, the J end lost 4 bases, and 13 bases lay between the germline ends. The CDR3 runs to 15 residues. The CDR3 sequence: CASRTGLTGANVLTF. The DNA of the CDR3 is TGCGCCAGCAGGACAGGCCTGACCGGGGCCAACGTCCTGACTTTC.

V and J are TRBV19 and TRBJ1-4; perhaps TRBD1 as D (5 bases). The germline CDR1 and CDR2 sequences are LNHDA and SQIVND (reference sequence). The V end was cut by 5 bases, the J end by 4 bases, with 11 bases between. The CDR3 extends over 14 amino acids. CDR3 bases: TGTGCCAGTAGTTCCCAGGGATTTAATGAAAAACTGTTTTTT. It codes for CASSSQGFNEKLFF. Full variable domain (missing parts from reference TRBV19 and TRBJ1-4): DGGITQSPKYLFRKEGQNVTLSCEQNLNHDAMYWYRQDPGQGLRLIYYSQIVNDFQKGDIAEGYSVSREKKESFPLTVTSAQKNPTAFYLCASSSQGFNEKLFFGSGTQLSVL.

The genes are TRBV29-1 and TRBJ1-1; 7 bases agree with TRBD1. In germline, CDR1 is SQVTM, CDR2 ANQGSEA. The junction had 11 bases not matched to a gene; V was cut back by 7 bases and J by 3 bases. The CDR3 has 14 amino acids. CDR3 nucleotides: TGCAGCGGTATAAGGGGCCAGGGGGACACTGAAGCTTTCTTT. It translates to CSGIRGQGDTEAFF.

This clonotype appeared once. The CDR3 is CATSPGSYGYTF. The CDR3 DNA reads TGTGCCACCAGTCCAGGTTCCTATGGCTACACCTTC. The chain joins TRBV24-1 to TRBJ1-2; D remains unclear. CDR3 length: 12 amino acids. Germline V lookup: CDR1 KGHDR, CDR2 SFDVKD. The V end was cut by 6 bases, the J end by 4 bases, with 8 bases between.

This clonotype appeared many times. The V gene is TRBV7-9, the J gene TRBJ2-2; D is unresolved. This CDR3 has 14 amino acids. The V and J ends lost 2 bases and 7 bases respectively, with 11 bases between them. Germline V gives CDR1 SEHNR, CDR2 FQNEAQ (reference sequence). CDR3 loop: CASSLKLHGGELFF. The CDR3 DNA follows: TGTGCCAGCAGCTTAAAACTTCACGGCGGGGAGCTGTTTTTT.

In the case of this clonotype: A junction end diverges from the germline sequence, so it may reflect a read error. The chain joins TRBV10-3 to TRBJ2-7; 14 nucleotides agree with TRBD2. Germline V CDR1 and CDR2: ENHRY, SYGVKD. The CDR3 contains 16 residues. The CDR3: CASSYTGLAGAAEQYF. The CDR3 coding sequence is TGTGCCAGCAGTTACACGGGACTAGCGGGAGCGGCCGAGCAGTACTTC.

The rearrangement uses TRBV11-1 and TRBJ2-1; 7 bases align to TRBD1. Unmatched junction bases numbered 11, after V lost 3 bases and J lost 6 bases. The CDR3 totals 16 residues. Germline CDR1 is SGHAT and CDR2 is FQDESV (reference sequence). CDR3 in DNA: TGTGCCAGCAGCTTGGGCCTCCGGGACAGTTCCAATGAGCAGTTCTTC. This codes for CASSLGLRDSSNEQFF.

The rearrangement uses TRBV12-3 or TRBV12-4 and TRBJ1-2, with D unresolved. Trimming left V 5 bases short and J 4 bases short, with 14 bases between. The CDR3 is 14 residues long. The CDR3 bases are TGTGCCAGCAGTCATAACATGGTTAGCTATGGCTACACCTTC. As protein: CASSHNMVSYGYTF.

This clonotype came up a few times. The chain links TRBV29-1 to TRBJ2-7; 9 bases align to TRBD1. Germline CDR1 is SQVTM and CDR2 is ANQGSEA. This CDR3 comprises 13 residues. The V and J ends lost 1 base and 2 bases, in that order; junction bases with no gene match: 0. The CDR3 sequence is CSVEGDRAYEQYF. In DNA form, the CDR3 reads TGCAGCGTTGAAGGGGACAGGGCCTACGAGCAGTACTTC.

Notes on this clonotype: A much larger clone lies one base from this, so it may be a read error. The CDR3 reads CASSWGEFMNTDAFF. CDR3 in DNA: TGTGCCAGCAGCTGGGGGGAGTTCATGAACACTGATGCTTTCTTT. V and J are TRBV11-2 and TRBJ1-1, with TRBD1 as a possible D gene (5 bases). Per the germline V gene, CDR1 is SGHAT and CDR2 is FQNNGV. This CDR3 contains 15 residues.

This chain uses TRBV9 with TRBJ2-7; D could derive from TRBD1 or TRBD2 (5 bases each). Germline V gives CDR1 SGDLS, CDR2 YYNGEE. V lost 0 bases, J lost 0 bases, and 13 bases lay in between. The CDR3 sequence is 16 residues long. Written as DNA, the CDR3 is TGTGCCAGCAGCGTAGTCGGCGAGGGGAGCTCCTACGAGCAGTACTTC. Its protein is CASSVVGEGSSYEQYF.

The sample holds many counts of this clonotype. The rearrangement joins TRBV5-4 to TRBJ1-5; D is undetermined. CDR3 length: 14 amino acids. Germline V gene lookup returns CDR1 SGHNT and CDR2 YYREEE (reference sequence). V was clipped by 3 bases and J by 2 bases, with 9 bases between them. The CDR3 sequence: CASSSSIGNQPQHF. The CDR3 region has the DNA TGTGCCAGCAGCTCGAGCATTGGCAATCAGCCCCAGCATTTT.

This clonotype occurred many times. The chain uses TRBV2 and TRBJ2-7; no firm D call. Trimming left V 0 bases short and J 2 bases short, with 2 bases between. The germline CDR1 and CDR2 sequences are SNHLY and FYNNEI. The length of the CDR3 is 12 residues. CDR3 protein: CASSEAAYEQYF. The CDR3 nucleotides read TGTGCCAGCAGTGAAGCAGCCTACGAGCAGTACTTC.

This clonotype showed up many times. V and J are TRBV15 and TRBJ1-3, with 8 bases matching TRBD1. The CDR3 contains 16 residues. V trimming: 5 bases; J trimming: 0 bases; junction bases outside the gene matches: 6. The germline V gene encodes CDR1 LNHNV and CDR2 YYDKDF (reference sequence). Written as DNA, the CDR3 is TGTGCCACCAGCCCAGGGGGCGGGGGCTCTGGAAACACCATATATTTT. Its translation: CATSPGGGGSGNTIYF.

The chain has TRBV20-1 and TRBJ2-1; D not certain. V was shortened by 3 bases and J by 3 bases, with 12 bases between the two germline ends. The CDR3 totals 14 residues. Germline CDR1 and CDR2: DFQATT and SNEGSKA (reference sequence). CDR3 coding DNA: TGCAGTGCTAGGTACCCATCCGGCTACAATGAGCAGTTCTTC. Its protein product is CSARYPSGYNEQFF.

In this sample, this clonotype turned up many times. The chain carries TRBV5-1 and TRBJ2-1; TRBD2 might be the D (6 bases). CDR3 size: 16 residues. V dropped 1 base and J dropped 3 bases, with 14 bases sitting between them. Germline V gene lookup returns CDR1 SGHRS and CDR2 YFSETQ. In DNA form, the CDR3 reads TGCGCCAGCAGCTTGCAAGGAGGGGATAACTACAATGAGCAGTTCTTC. It yields the protein CASSLQGGDNYNEQFF.

The chain is built from TRBV7-6 and TRBJ2-5; D ambiguous. The CDR3 loop spans 13 amino acids. Trimming left V 7 bases short and J 5 bases short, with 14 bases between. Germline loops: CDR1 SGHVS, CDR2 FNYEAQ. CDR3 in amino acids: CASTPVGGETQYF. The CDR3 bases are TGTGCCAGCACCCCTGTGGGCGGTGAGACCCAGTACTTC.

The chain has TRBV10-3 and TRBJ1-5, with TRBD1 as a possible D gene (6 bases). This CDR3 is built from 14 residues. The germline V and J ends were trimmed by 10 bases and 0 bases, with 13 bases remaining between them. CDR1 ENHRY and CDR2 SYGVKD come from the germline V gene. The CDR3 is CATRGDTSNQPQHF. The CDR3 bases are TGTGCCACCAGGGGAGATACTAGCAATCAGCCCCAGCATTTT.

On this clonotype: The germline gene is not matched at one end of the junction; a read error may be the cause. The CDR3: CASSRTGINEQLF. The CDR3 DNA follows: TGTGCCAGCAGCCGGACAGGGATCAATGAGCAGCTCTTC. This sequence joins TRBV9 and TRBJ2-1; TRBD1 aligns across 8 bases. The CDR3 is made up of 13 amino acids. The germline CDR1 and CDR2 sequences are SGDLS and YYNGEE.

The table lists this clonotype with many counts. This sequence joins TRBV5-6 and TRBJ1-1, with D perhaps matching TRBD1 (5 bases). The V end was cut by 4 bases, the J end by 1 base, with 11 bases between. The CDR3 covers 14 residues. Germline V gene sequence: CDR1 SGHDT, CDR2 YYEEEE. DNA of the CDR3: TGTGCCAGCAGCCGCGGACAAACGAACACTGAAGCTTTCTTT. It translates to CASSRGQTNTEAFF. Filled out from reference TRBV5-6 and TRBJ1-1, the complete variable domain reads DAGVTQSPTHLIKTRGQQVTLRCSPKSGHDTVSWYQQALGQGPQFIFQYYEEEERQRGNFPDRFSGHQFPNYSSELNVNALLLGDSALYLCASSRGQTNTEAFFGQGTRLTVV.

With respect to this clonotype: This may come from a read error, since a much larger clone is one base off. J is TRBJ2-5 and V is TRBV5-1; TRBD2 matches 13 bases. This CDR3 region has 17 residues. CDR1 and CDR2 from the germline V gene are SGHRS and YFSETQ. The CDR3 sequence: CASGFRGTSGVQETQYF. The CDR3, as DNA: TGCGCCAGCGGCTTCCGAGGGACTAGCGGGGTTCAAGAGACCCAGTACTTC. Full variable domain (rest looked up from reference TRBV5-1 and TRBJ2-5): KAGVTQTPRYLIKTRGQQVTLSCSPISGHRSVSWYQQTPGQGLQFLFEYFSETQRNKGNFPGRFSGRQFSNSRSEMNVSTLELGDSALYLCASGFRGTSGVQETQYFGPGTRLLVL.

This chain connects TRBV9 to TRBJ1-6, with TRBD1 matching 7 bases. Germline lookup yields CDR1 SGDLS and CDR2 YYNGEE. This CDR3 is 14 amino acids long. J gave up 8 bases and V 3 bases, and 5 bases lay outside the gene matches. The CDR3 region has the DNA TGTGCCAGCAGCGAGGGGGCAGGGGATTCACCCCTCCACTTT. Protein sequence: CASSEGAGDSPLHF. Supplemented by reference TRBV9 and TRBJ1-6, the full variable domain reads DSGVTQTPKHLITATGQRVTLRCSPRSGDLSVYWYQQSLDQGLQFLIQYYNGEERAKGNILERFSAQQFPDLHSELNLSSLELGDSALYFCASSEGAGDSPLHFGNGTRLTVT.

Of note for this clonotype: The junction departs from the called germline gene at one end, perhaps through a read error. The chain is built from TRBV10-3 and TRBJ2-7, with a weak D call TRBD1 (6 bases). CDR1 and CDR2 (germline): ENHRY, SYGVKD. The CDR3 consists of 13 residues. Here the CDR3 DNA reads TGTGCCAGCAGTTTGGGACAATTCTGCGAGCAGTACTTC. Encoded protein: CASSLGQFCEQYF.

The chain has TRBV12-3 or TRBV12-4 and TRBJ1-2; D perhaps matches TRBD1 (5 bases). V dropped 5 bases and J dropped 4 bases, with 17 bases sitting between them. This CDR3 comprises 15 residues. The CDR3 here is CASSLPVAGTYGYTF. As DNA, the CDR3 is TGTGCCAGCAGTCTTCCCGTTGCGGGGACCTATGGCTACACCTTC.

J is TRBJ2-7 and V is TRBV2; D gene unclear. Germline-derived CDR1 and CDR2 are SNHLY and FYNNEI. Trimming removed 8 bases at V and 3 bases at J, with 17 bases between. The CDR3 is 14 residues long. The CDR3 sequence is CASVGQVGFYEQYF. CDR3 bases: TGTGCCAGCGTAGGGCAGGTCGGTTTCTACGAGCAGTACTTC.

There are many counts of this clonotype. The rearrangement uses TRBV5-5 and TRBJ2-7; D unresolved. The CDR3 contains 16 residues. V lost 4 bases and J 0 bases, leaving 17 bases between the germline ends. CDR1 is SGHKS and CDR2 is YYEKEE in the germline V gene (reference sequence). The CDR3 here is CASSPTGVGDSYEQYF. The DNA for the CDR3 is TGTGCCAGCAGCCCGACGGGTGTAGGAGACTCCTACGAGCAGTACTTC.

The rearrangement uses TRBV5-1 and TRBJ2-1; D gene unclear. V gave up 4 bases and J gave up 8 bases, with 22 bases separating them. The CDR3 spans 16 residues. The germline CDR1 and CDR2 sequences are SGHRS and YFSETQ. This CDR3 reads CASSVEGSEGNYEQFF. For the CDR3, the DNA is TGCGCCAGCAGCGTTGAAGGTAGTGAAGGGAACTATGAGCAGTTCTTC.